This TCR beta chain was observed in a study of blood T cell repertoires in COVID-19. Study in general: COVID-19 samples from acute and convalescent phases originated in the United States, Italy and Spain.

In the original analysis: Reference gene primer amplification gave estimated nucleated cell counts. Data came from immunoSEQ multiplex PCR; TCRdb stores just in-frame clones and leaves some out. The DNA was the basis for D and trimming; V, J and clone size are from that table. Of 340,000 or so clones listed, around 86% are singletons. Sample: peripheral blood. This receptor was taken from a man in his fifties or sixties with active or convalescent COVID-19.

In DNA, the CDR3 is TGTGCCAGCAGTGAAGCCGGTCGGAGCACTGAAGCTTTCTTT. It encodes CASSEAGRSTEAFF. V and J are TRBV2 and TRBJ1-1; D not resolved. With 0 bases removed from V and 4 bases from J, the gap between germline ends came to 9 bases. Germline lookup yields CDR1 SNHLY and CDR2 FYNNEI. The CDR3 totals 14 residues. Full variable domain (rest looked up from reference TRBV2 and TRBJ1-1): EPEVTQTPSHQVTQMGQEVILRCVPISNHLYFYWYRQILGQKVEFLVSFYNNEISEKSEIFDDQFSVERPDGSNFTLKIRSTKLEDSAMYFCASSEAGRSTEAFFGQGTRLTVV.